This T cell receptor (beta chain) was found in a study of blood T cell repertoires in COVID-19. Original methodology: Amplification of reference gene primers provided the estimated nucleated cell counts. The table came from immunoSEQ multiplex PCR; TCRdb's copy has only in-frame clones and leaves some out. The DNA gave D and trimming, while V, J and clone size come from that table. Among 65,000 to 90,000 clones, approximately 89% were seen once, and the ten largest hold about 10%. The CDR3 covers 16 residues. V lost 1 base, J lost 4 bases, and 13 bases lay in between. CDR1 and CDR2 (germline): MNHNS, SASEGT.

Sequenced: peripheral blood. This clonotype originated in a man older than 75 with acute or convalescent COVID-19. The chain recombines TRBV6-1 with TRBJ2-2; D might be TRBD1 (6 bases). This CDR3 reads CASSEGVGAVTGELFF. The CDR3 DNA follows: TGTGCCAGCAGTGAAGGGGTGGGGGCGGTCACCGGGGAGCTGTTTTTT.